These 9 T cell receptor beta chains were all obtained from the same sample, sequenced in a study of blood T cell repertoires in COVID-19. Clones were read by immunoSEQ multiplex PCR, and TCRdb kept only the in-frame ones, dropping some. The table includes roughly 80,000 clones, about nine tenths detected once. Sequenced: peripheral blood. The source of these receptors is a woman older than 75 with active or convalescent COVID-19.

The chain joins TRBV19 to TRBJ1-5; D call uncertain. CDR1 and CDR2 from the germline V gene are LNHDA and SQIVND (reference sequence). Between the trimmed V and J ends, which lost 5 bases and 4 bases, there was a span of 15 bases. CDR3 length: 15 amino acids. The CDR3 DNA sequence: TGTGCCAGTAGTCGGGAGGGAAGGCAAAATCAGCCCCAGCATTTT. This gives the protein CASSREGRQNQPQHF.

The chain employs TRBV7-4 and TRBJ2-7, with 14 positions matching TRBD2. V was clipped by 5 bases and J by 5 bases; unmatched bases: 17. The CDR3 is 19 residues long. Germline V gives CDR1 SGHVT, CDR2 SQSDAQ. CDR3 DNA: TGTGCCAGCAGCCCAGGGGCGTGGACTAGCGGGGGGAAGCTCAACGAGCAGTACTTC. The encoded protein is CASSPGAWTSGGKLNEQYF.

The chain employs TRBV6-2 or TRBV6-3 and TRBJ2-4; D may be TRBD1 (6 bases). The CDR3 contains 15 residues. Trimming took off 5 bases at V and 6 bases at J, with 17 bases between the two ends. Germline V gene sequence: CDR1 MNHEY, CDR2 SVGEGT. CDR3 bases: TGTGCCAGCAGTAGTCAGGGGCGGGTTGGAAACATTCAGTACTTC. It codes for CASSSQGRVGNIQYF.

The V call is TRBV5-1, the J call TRBJ1-6; 8 bases are a match to TRBD1. Per the germline V gene, CDR1 is SGHRS and CDR2 is YFSETQ. With V trimmed by 5 bases and J by 4 bases, 11 bases remained unmatched. The CDR3 loop spans 17 amino acids. The CDR3 DNA follows: TGCGCCAGCAGATTGCAGGGGGCATCTGCGTATAATTCACCCCTCCACTTT. This translates into CASRLQGASAYNSPLHF.

The V call is TRBV28, the J call TRBJ1-2, with D tentatively TRBD1 (5 bases). This CDR3 comprises 12 residues. The V gene lost 6 bases and the J gene lost 7 bases, with 12 bases spanning the gap. The germline gives CDR1 MDHEN, CDR2 SYDVKM. Here the CDR3 reads CASRILGVGYTF. The CDR3, as DNA: TGTGCCAGCAGGATTCTAGGGGTTGGCTACACCTTC.

This rearrangement joins TRBV5-6 to TRBJ1-2, with D tentatively TRBD1 (5 bases). CDR3 length: 13 amino acids. Trimming removed 4 bases at V and 4 bases at J, with 11 bases between. The V gene's germline CDR1 is SGHDT and CDR2 YYEEEE. The CDR3 bases are TGTGCCAGCAGCCCAGGGACTCTCTATGGCTACACCTTC. Translation: CASSPGTLYGYTF.

The chain links TRBV3-1 (or the pseudogene TRBV3-2) to TRBJ2-7; 8 bases line up with TRBD2. The CDR3 has 14 residues. Trimming at V came to 1 base and at J to 6 bases, leaving 5 bases not matched to a gene. Germline V CDR1 and CDR2: LGHDT, YNNKEL (reference sequence). CDR3 DNA sequence: TGTGCCAGCAGCCAAGGTCACGGGGGGGCCGAGCAGTACTTC. Translated: CASSQGHGGAEQYF.

This clone was picked up one time. The chain combines TRBV24-1 with TRBJ1-5; possibly TRBD1 for D (5 bases). V lost 0 bases, J lost 0 bases, and 17 bases lay in between. The CDR3 totals 19 residues. CDR1 and CDR2 (germline): KGHDR, SFDVKD. This CDR3 is CATSDLGRAVFYSNQPQHF. The CDR3 nucleotides are TGTGCCACCAGTGATTTGGGCAGGGCCGTCTTTTATAGCAATCAGCCCCAGCATTTT.

J is TRBJ1-1 and V is TRBV7-3; weak D call: TRBD1 (5 bases). Germline values: CDR1 SGHTA, CDR2 FQGTGA. The length of the CDR3 is 13 residues. The V and J ends lost 6 bases and 1 base respectively, with 9 bases between them. The CDR3 sequence is CASRSRANTEAFF. CDR3 in DNA: TGTGCCAGCAGGTCCAGGGCGAACACTGAAGCTTTCTTT.